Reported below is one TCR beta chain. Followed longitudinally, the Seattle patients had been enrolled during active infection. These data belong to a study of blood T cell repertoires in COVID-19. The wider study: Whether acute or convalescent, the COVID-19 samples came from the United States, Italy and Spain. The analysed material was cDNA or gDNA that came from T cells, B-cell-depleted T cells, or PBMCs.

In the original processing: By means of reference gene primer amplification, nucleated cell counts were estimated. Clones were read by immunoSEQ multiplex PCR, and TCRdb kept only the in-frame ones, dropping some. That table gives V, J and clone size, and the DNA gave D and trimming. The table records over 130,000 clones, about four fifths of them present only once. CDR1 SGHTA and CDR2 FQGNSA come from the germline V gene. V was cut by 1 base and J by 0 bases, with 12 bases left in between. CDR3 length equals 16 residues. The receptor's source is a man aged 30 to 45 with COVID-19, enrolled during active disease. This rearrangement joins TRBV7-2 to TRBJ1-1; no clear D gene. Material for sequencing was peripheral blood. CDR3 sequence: CASSLVGSRMNTEAFF. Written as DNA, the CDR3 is TGTGCCAGCAGCTTAGTGGGCAGCCGCATGAACACTGAAGCTTTCTTT. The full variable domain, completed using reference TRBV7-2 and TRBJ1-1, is GAGVSQSPSNKVTEKGKDVELRCDPISGHTALYWYRQSLGQGLEFLIYFQGNSAPDKSGLPSDRFSAERTGGSVSTLTIQRTQQEDSAVYLCASSLVGSRMNTEAFFGQGTRLTVV.